The 23 T cell receptor beta chains in this list originate from one sample, sequenced in a study of cytomegalovirus exposure and HLA in healthy donors. Primers for the PCR totalled 60 Vbeta and 13 Jbeta. Using immunoSEQ multiplex PCR, the repertoire was profiled, and TCRdb retains in-frame clones only, with some absent. The sample contains around 110,000 clones, approximately 82% of which appear only once. Source material: PBMCs. The origin of the receptors is a man aged 25 to 40 in good health and CMV-seropositive.

CDR3 loop: CAWSVYATGNTGELFF. The CDR3 nucleotides read TGTGCCTGGAGTGTATACGCGACGGGGAACACCGGGGAGCTGTTTTTT. The chain couples TRBV30 to TRBJ2-2; D not certain. The CDR3 has 16 amino acids. Between the trimmed V and J ends, which lost 0 bases and 1 base, there was a span of 12 bases. Germline CDR1 and CDR2: GTSNPN and SVGIG (reference sequence).

The rearrangement uses TRBV28 and TRBJ2-7; a weak D match, TRBD1 (5 bases). Trimming stripped 2 bases from V and 2 bases from J, with 7 bases between. From germline, CDR1 is MDHEN and CDR2 SYDVKM. This CDR3 has 13 residues. Written as DNA, the CDR3 is TGTGCCAGCAGTTTAAAGGGGACCTACGAGCAGTACTTC. It encodes CASSLKGTYEQYF.

This chain connects TRBV12-5 to TRBJ2-5; no reliable D call. V lost 0 bases, J lost 0 bases, and 5 bases lay in between. This CDR3 region has 14 residues. Germline CDR1 LGHNT, CDR2 FRNRAP. CDR3 coding DNA: TGTGCTAGTGGTTTGGTCGGGTACCAAGAGACCCAGTACTTC. Protein: CASGLVGYQETQYF.

The chain couples TRBV7-9 to TRBJ2-3, with 12 nucleotides matching TRBD2. Germline V gene data show CDR1 as SEHNR and CDR2 as FQNEAQ (reference sequence). V shed 5 bases, J shed 5 bases, and the junction held 8 bases outside the gene matches. The CDR3 is 16 amino acids. This chain's CDR3 is CASSDPSGGEIDTQYF. The CDR3 bases are TGTGCCAGCAGCGATCCTAGCGGGGGGGAGATAGATACGCAGTATTTT.

This chain uses TRBV5-1 with TRBJ1-2; possibly TRBD1 for D (6 bases). CDR1 and CDR2 from the germline V gene are SGHRS and YFSETQ. V lost 7 bases, J lost 4 bases, and 17 bases lay in between. The CDR3 runs to 14 residues. The CDR3 coding sequence is TGCGCCAGCTCAAGCGTAGGGGGTGCCTATGGCTACACCTTC. This gives the protein CASSSVGGAYGYTF.

The chain joins TRBV19 to TRBJ1-2; no definite D call. The germline gives CDR1 LNHDA, CDR2 SQIVND (reference sequence). CDR3 length: 12 residues. Trimming pared 10 bases from V and 6 bases from J, leaving 15 bases between. This chain's CDR3 is CATTLGSNGYTF. The CDR3 DNA sequence: TGTGCCACCACTCTTGGGAGTAATGGCTACACCTTC.

V gene TRBV5-1 combines with J gene TRBJ1-2; D perhaps matches TRBD1 (5 bases). The V and J ends lost 3 bases and 8 bases respectively, with 20 bases between them. CDR3 length: 15 amino acids. CDR1 and CDR2 (germline): SGHRS, YFSETQ. The CDR3 nucleotides are TGCGCCAGCAGCTCGTCGCCCGGGAGGGGCTGGGGCTACACCTTC. This gives the protein CASSSSPGRGWGYTF.

The rearrangement joins TRBV6-1 to TRBJ2-6; D is uncertain. Trimming pared 7 bases from V and 2 bases from J, leaving 12 bases between. The CDR3 has 15 residues. The germline V gene encodes CDR1 MNHNS and CDR2 SASEGT. CDR3 amino acids: CASTPWAAGANVLTF. The CDR3 DNA is TGTGCCAGCACCCCCTGGGCTGCTGGGGCCAACGTCCTGACTTTC.

This clone has just one count. V gene TRBV18 combines with J gene TRBJ2-5, with 7 bases that match TRBD1. The CDR3 sequence is 14 residues long. The germline CDR1 and CDR2 sequences are KGHSH and LQKENI. The ends lost 7 bases at V and 4 bases at J; junction bases unmatched: 9. The DNA of the CDR3 is TGTGCCAGCTTTCGAGACAGGGTCGGAGAGACCCAGTACTTC. This sequence encodes CASFRDRVGETQYF.

The chain has TRBV9 and TRBJ2-7, with a weak D call TRBD1 (6 bases). This CDR3 is built from 13 residues. Trimming removed 0 bases from V and 5 bases from J, with 9 bases in between. From germline, CDR1 is SGDLS and CDR2 YYNGEE. CDR3 residues: CASSVGQGNEQYF. CDR3 in DNA: TGTGCCAGCAGCGTAGGGCAGGGGAACGAGCAGTACTTC. The full variable domain, its missing parts supplied by reference TRBV9 and TRBJ2-7, is DSGVTQTPKHLITATGQRVTLRCSPRSGDLSVYWYQQSLDQGLQFLIQYYNGEERAKGNILERFSAQQFPDLHSELNLSSLELGDSALYFCASSVGQGNEQYFGPGTRLTVT.

The J gene is TRBJ2-2, the V gene TRBV19, with D tentatively TRBD1 (6 bases). CDR1 is LNHDA and CDR2 is SQIVND in the germline V gene (reference sequence). The V end was cut by 5 bases, the J end by 7 bases, with 17 bases between. The CDR3 extends over 15 amino acids. The CDR3, as DNA: TGTGCCAGTAGTCACACAGGGATCGAAGTCGGGGAGCTGTTTTTT. This codes for CASSHTGIEVGELFF. The full variable domain, in which reference TRBV19 and TRBJ2-2 provide the parts outside the CDR3, is DGGITQSPKYLFRKEGQNVTLSCEQNLNHDAMYWYRQDPGQGLRLIYYSQIVNDFQKGDIAEGYSVSREKKESFPLTVTSAQKNPTAFYLCASSHTGIEVGELFFGEGSRLTVL.

J is TRBJ2-5 and V is TRBV7-3; maybe TRBD1 (5 bases). This CDR3 has 13 residues. V was shortened by 2 bases and J by 5 bases, with 9 bases between the two germline ends. The germline V gene encodes CDR1 SGHTA and CDR2 FQGTGA. Here the CDR3 DNA reads TGTGCCAGCAGCTTACGGCCAGGGGAGACCCAGTACTTC. It specifies CASSLRPGETQYF.

The V call is TRBV28, the J call TRBJ1-1; D is possibly TRBD1 (5 bases). The CDR3 has 13 amino acids. The V and J ends lost 5 bases and 6 bases respectively, with 13 bases between them. CDR1 and CDR2 from the germline V gene are MDHEN and SYDVKM. The CDR3 region is CASSPTLGAEAFF. The CDR3 DNA reads TGTGCCAGCAGTCCAACCCTAGGGGCTGAAGCTTTCTTT.

The chain carries TRBV2 and TRBJ1-1; 8 nucleotides agree with TRBD1. This CDR3 contains 17 residues. From germline, CDR1 is SNHLY and CDR2 FYNNEI. V trimming: 2 bases; J trimming: 3 bases; junction bases outside the gene matches: 11. CDR3 coding DNA: TGTGCCAGCAGTGAATATTTGACAGGGGATGGGGACACTGAAGCTTTCTTT. Translated, it gives CASSEYLTGDGDTEAFF.

The rearrangement uses TRBV27 and TRBJ1-2; TRBD1 matches 7 bases. V lost 5 bases to trimming and J lost 6 bases; unmatched junction nucleotides: 6. Germline CDR1 reads MNHEY; CDR2 reads SMNVEV (reference sequence). The CDR3 covers 13 residues. CDR3 in amino acids: CASSPGQQDGYTF. The CDR3 bases are TGTGCCAGCAGTCCGGGACAGCAGGATGGCTACACCTTC.

The J gene is TRBJ1-1, the V gene TRBV18; D is undetermined. The germline V gene encodes CDR1 KGHSH and CDR2 LQKENI. The V gene lost 6 bases and the J gene lost 8 bases, with 13 bases spanning the gap. The CDR3 contains 12 residues. This CDR3 reads CASSPEREEAFF. The CDR3 nucleotides are TGTGCCAGCTCCCCCGAGAGGGAAGAAGCTTTCTTT.

V gene TRBV6-4 combines with J gene TRBJ1-1; TRBD1 is a possible D gene (6 bases). CDR1 is MRHNA, CDR2 SNTAGT, per germline. The CDR3 has 14 amino acids. V gave up 3 bases and J gave up 1 base, with 9 bases separating them. This chain's CDR3 is CASSEEGENTEAFF. The CDR3 nucleotides read TGTGCCAGCAGTGAAGAGGGGGAGAACACTGAAGCTTTCTTT.

This clone showed up just a few times. V is TRBV7-8 and J is TRBJ2-2; 9 bases are shared with TRBD1. This CDR3 has 18 amino acids. Trimming removed 7 bases from V and 6 bases from J; junction bases left unmatched: 18. Germline V CDR1 and CDR2: SGHVS, FQNEAQ. CDR3 region: CASTNLGRPGQGAGELFF. Written as DNA, the CDR3 is TGTGCCAGCACCAACCTGGGGAGGCCGGGACAGGGAGCCGGGGAGCTGTTTTTT.

J is TRBJ1-3 and V is TRBV4-1, with unresolved D. The CDR3 runs to 17 residues. V was cut by 4 bases and J by 0 bases, with 16 bases left in between. From germline, CDR1 is MGHRA and CDR2 YSYEKL. The CDR3 loop is CASSLLSFFYSGNTIYF. CDR3 DNA: TGCGCCAGCAGCCTGCTCAGTTTTTTTTACTCTGGAAACACCATATATTTT.

This sequence joins TRBV7-9 and TRBJ2-7; the D is unclear. CDR3 length: 12 amino acids. The V end lost 3 bases, the J end lost 6 bases, and 9 bases lay between the germline ends. The germline V gene has CDR1 SEHNR and CDR2 FQNEAQ (reference sequence). The CDR3 loop reads CASSFAVAEQYF. CDR3 nucleotide sequence: TGTGCCAGCAGCTTCGCAGTAGCCGAGCAGTACTTC.

The J gene is TRBJ2-3, the V gene TRBV7-9; D is undetermined. Germline V gives CDR1 SEHNR, CDR2 FQNEAQ (reference sequence). The CDR3 covers 14 residues. Trimming stripped 1 base from V and 0 bases from J, with 5 bases between. DNA for the CDR3: TGTGCCAGCAGCTTAGGGCTCAGCACAGATACGCAGTATTTT. Translation: CASSLGLSTDTQYF.

V usage is TRBV7-6 and J usage is TRBJ2-7, with D possibly matching TRBD1 (5 bases). Per the germline V gene, CDR1 is SGHVS and CDR2 is FNYEAQ. V gave up 3 bases and J gave up 1 base, with 7 bases separating them. This CDR3 is built from 13 residues. The CDR3 region has the DNA TGTGCCAGCAGCTTTGGACAATCCTACGAGCAGTACTTC. Its protein is CASSFGQSYEQYF. Drawing the rest from reference TRBV7-6 and TRBJ2-7, the complete variable domain is GAGVSQSPRYKVTKRGQDVALRCDPISGHVSLYWYRQALGQGPEFLTYFNYEAQQDKSGLPNDRFSAERPEGSISTLTIQRTEQRDSAMYRCASSFGQSYEQYFGPGTRLTVT.

The J gene is TRBJ1-3, the V gene TRBV19; weak D call: TRBD1 (5 bases). CDR1 is LNHDA, CDR2 SQIVND, per germline (reference sequence). The CDR3 sequence is 17 residues long. Trimming shortened V by 9 bases and J by 0 bases, and 21 bases separated the two germline ends. The CDR3 spells CARKADPDKPSGNTIYF. CDR3 nucleotides: TGTGCCAGGAAAGCCGACCCGGACAAGCCCTCTGGAAACACCATATATTTT.